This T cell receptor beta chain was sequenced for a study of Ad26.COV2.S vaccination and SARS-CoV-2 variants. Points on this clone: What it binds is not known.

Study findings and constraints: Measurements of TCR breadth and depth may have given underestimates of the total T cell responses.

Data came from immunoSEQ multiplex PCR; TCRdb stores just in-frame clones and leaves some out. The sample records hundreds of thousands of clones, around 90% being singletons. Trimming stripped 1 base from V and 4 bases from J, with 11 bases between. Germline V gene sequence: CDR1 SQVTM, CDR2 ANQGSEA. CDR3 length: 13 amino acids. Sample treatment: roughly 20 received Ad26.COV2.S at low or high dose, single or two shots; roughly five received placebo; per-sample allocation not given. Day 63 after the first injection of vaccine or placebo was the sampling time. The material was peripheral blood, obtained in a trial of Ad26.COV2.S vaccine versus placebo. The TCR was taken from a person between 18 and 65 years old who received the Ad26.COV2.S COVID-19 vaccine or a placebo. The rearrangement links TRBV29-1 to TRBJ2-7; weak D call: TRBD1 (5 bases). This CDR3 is CSVEVQGRYEQYF. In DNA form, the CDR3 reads TGCAGCGTTGAAGTTCAGGGTCGGTACGAGCAGTACTTC.